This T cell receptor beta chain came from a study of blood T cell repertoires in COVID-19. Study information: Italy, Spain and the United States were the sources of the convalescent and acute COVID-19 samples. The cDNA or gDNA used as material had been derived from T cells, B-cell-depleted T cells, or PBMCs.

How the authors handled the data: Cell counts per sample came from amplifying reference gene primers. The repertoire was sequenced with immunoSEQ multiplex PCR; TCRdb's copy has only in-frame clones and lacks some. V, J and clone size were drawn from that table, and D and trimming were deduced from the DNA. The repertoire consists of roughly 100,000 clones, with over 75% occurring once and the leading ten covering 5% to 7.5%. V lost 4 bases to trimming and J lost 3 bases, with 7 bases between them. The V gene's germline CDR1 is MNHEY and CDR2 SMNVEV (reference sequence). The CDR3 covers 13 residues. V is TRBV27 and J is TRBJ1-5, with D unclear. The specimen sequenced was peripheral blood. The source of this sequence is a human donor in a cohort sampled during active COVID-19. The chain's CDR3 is CASSYRSNQPQHF. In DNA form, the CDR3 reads TGTGCCAGCAGTTATCGTTCCAATCAGCCCCAGCATTTT.